A single sample gave rise to the 2 T cell receptor beta chains below, sequenced in a study of cytomegalovirus exposure and HLA in healthy donors. The PCR ran on 60 Vbeta and 13 Jbeta primers. Profiling relied on immunoSEQ multiplex PCR, and the TCRdb table lists in-frame clones only, not all of them. The repertoire holds about 210,000 clones, with about 80% as singletons. The sequencing input was PBMCs. The receptors stem from a middle-aged man in good health and CMV-seropositive.

The chain couples TRBV6-6 to TRBJ1-6, with 7 bases fitting TRBD1. V shed 9 bases and J 0 bases; nucleotides not matched to a gene: 5. This CDR3 comprises 15 residues. Germline V CDR1 and CDR2: MNHNY, SVGAGI (reference sequence). The CDR3 nucleotides read TGTGCCAGTAATCGGGACAGCTCCTATAATTCACCCCTCCACTTT. Translating it yields CASNRDSSYNSPLHF.

This sequence joins TRBV5-1 and TRBJ2-1, with D perhaps matching TRBD1 (5 bases). Germline CDR1 SGHRS, CDR2 YFSETQ. The ends were cut back, 0 bases at V and 2 bases at J, with 6 bases in the middle. The CDR3 runs to 14 residues. The CDR3 sequence is CASSLGQPYNEQFF. The DNA for the CDR3 is TGCGCCAGCAGCTTGGGACAGCCCTACAATGAGCAGTTCTTC.